What follows is one TCR beta chain and its context. Time point specified: patch test 3, about 24 weeks after DPC sensitization. Treatment reported: therapeutic diphenylcyclopropenone sensitization with weekly scalp DPC. Blood draws preceded each patch test application. Each CDR3 protein gets one entry after TCRdb re-called the RACE reads with MiXCR. This table holds roughly 50,000 distinct CDR3 sequences, 8% to 10% found once. The data derive from a study of human T cells and chemical hapten exposure. V was clipped by 11 bases and J by 0 bases, with 14 bases between them. From germline, CDR1 is LNHDA and CDR2 SQIVND (reference sequence). The CDR3 totals 15 residues.

V usage is TRBV19 and J usage is TRBJ2-6; D could derive from TRBD1 or TRBD2 (7 bases each). The material sequenced was whole blood, taken in connection with sensitization to the hapten diphenylcyclopropenone (DPC). The clonotype originates from a woman in her thirties or forties with alopecia areata. Some clones in this sample may be carry-over from other donors' samples. CDR3 residues: CAGGDRHSGANVLTF. DNA for the CDR3: TGTGCCGGGGGGGACAGACACTCTGGGGCCAACGTCCTGACTTTC.